A selection of T cell receptor beta chains follows, all from one sample in a study of vaccination effects on CD4 cells after COVID-19. Their antigen targets remain unknown. Assay: immunoSEQ multiplex PCR; the TCRdb copy retains only in-frame clones and omits some. The top ten clones hold more than 0.85% of a sample with more than 50,000 clones, roughly three quarters of them seen once. The specimen was CD4+ T cells from PBMCs cultured with HCoV-OC43 spike peptides, collected after COVID-19 vaccination. These receptors originate from a human donor who received a COVID-19 vaccine. Both conserved end residues are part of each CDR3. D genes are given only for firm matches. Clone size is given for some rows only: seen once, a few or many times, or a class if the clone is expanded.

d_call j_call clone_size v_call cdr3_aa cdr3_nt
TRBD2 TRBJ2-1 . TRBV9 CASSTGGQGKVNEQFF TGTGCCAGCAGCACGGGGGGGCAGGGGAAGGTCAATGAGCAGTTCTTC
. TRBJ1-1 . TRBV11-1 CASSDNRDSTEAFF TGTGCCAGCAGTGATAACAGGGATAGCACTGAAGCTTTCTTT
TRBD1 TRBJ1-1 . TRBV7-2 CASSSDRVGTEAFF TGTGCCAGCAGCTCCGACAGGGTCGGAACTGAAGCTTTCTTT
. TRBJ2-2 . TRBV7-2 CASSPRSGVGTGELFF TGTGCCAGCAGCCCCCGGTCAGGGGTTGGCACCGGGGAGCTGTTTTTT
TRBD1 TRBJ2-3 once TRBV5-4 CASSWGQGALDTQYF TGTGCCAGCAGCTGGGGACAGGGGGCTTTGGATACGCAGTATTTT
TRBD1 TRBJ1-2 few TRBV5-1 CASSLMGQGLYGYTF TGCGCCAGCAGCTTGATGGGACAGGGCCTCTATGGCTACACCTTC
. TRBJ1-1 few TRBV6-5 CASRTGRTEAFF TGTGCCAGCAGAACAGGGAGGACTGAAGCTTTCTTT
. TRBJ2-5 . TRBV7-3 CASSRDPKETQYF TGTGCCAGCAGCCGGGACCCTAAAGAGACCCAGTACTTC
TRBD1 TRBJ1-5 . TRBV20-1 CSASVGTGGANQPQHF TGCAGTGCTAGTGTTGGGACAGGGGGGGCGAATCAGCCCCAGCATTTT
TRBD1 TRBJ1-1 . TRBV5-1 CASSLPGTGSTEAFF TGCGCCAGCAGCTTGCCCGGGACAGGGTCCACTGAAGCTTTCTTT
. TRBJ1-4 . TRBV12-5 CASGPPGRRDEKLFF TGTGCTAGTGGTCCCCCAGGGCGACGAGATGAAAAACTGTTTTTT
TRBD1 TRBJ2-1 once TRBV9 CASSETGTGGFDEQFF TGTGCCAGCAGCGAGACCGGGACAGGGGGCTTCGATGAGCAGTTCTTC
TRBD1 TRBJ2-5 . TRBV9 CASSVVEGAGETQYF TGTGCCAGCAGCGTAGTAGAGGGGGCAGGGGAGACCCAGTACTTC
TRBD1 TRBJ2-2 few TRBV19 CASSSHPDRGPGELFF TGTGCCAGTAGTAGCCATCCGGACAGGGGCCCCGGGGAGCTGTTTTTT
. TRBJ2-5 few TRBV20-1 CSAGTAALPNF TGCAGTGCCGGGACCGCGGCTTTGCCTAACTTC
. TRBJ1-5 . TRBV19 CASSIDSIIGGNQPQHF TGTGCCAGTAGTATCGATTCGATTATCGGCGGCAATCAGCCCCAGCATTTT
TRBD1 TRBJ1-6 few TRBV6-5 CASSYSRTGKNSPLHF TGTGCCAGCAGTTACTCCCGGACAGGGAAAAATTCACCCCTCCACTTT
TRBD2 TRBJ2-3 . TRBV6-1 CASSELAGSTDTQYF TGTGCCAGCAGTGAGTTAGCGGGGAGCACAGATACGCAGTATTTT
TRBD2 TRBJ2-3 . TRBV14 CASSPPTGWRGGTDTQYF TGTGCCAGCAGCCCCCCTACGGGGTGGCGGGGGGGCACAGATACGCAGTATTTT
TRBD2 TRBJ2-5 . TRBV7-2 CASSFGGAGGETQYF TGTGCCAGCAGCTTCGGGGGGGCCGGAGGAGAGACCCAGTACTTC
. TRBJ1-1 . TRBV2 CASSRESRMNTEAFF TGTGCCAGCAGTCGGGAGTCCCGCATGAACACTGAAGCTTTCTTT
. TRBJ1-5 . TRBV21-1 CATANLYQGWAPQHF TGTGCCACCGCCAACCTTTATCAGGGTTGGGCGCCCCAGCATTTT